This TCR beta chain came from a study of prognosis after radiotherapy for stage I lung cancer. CDR3 length: 16 amino acids. The V segment lost 6 bases and the J segment 6 bases; nucleotides outside the gene matches: 12. Germline lookup yields CDR1 MRHNA and CDR2 SNTAGT. Two rounds of multiplex PCR amplified TCR beta CDR3 from genomic DNA. Primers specific to each TRBV and TRBJ gene were used in first-round PCR. TCRdb recomputed calls from the multiplex PCR reads with MiXCR, one row per CDR3 protein. This sample has 25,000 to 35,000 distinct CDR3 sequences, with approximately 51% found just once. This receptor was taken from a donor aged 50 or older with non-small cell lung cancer. This material consisted of PBMCs, taken before or after stereotactic body radiation therapy (not recorded which). The rearrangement uses TRBV6-4 and TRBJ2-3, with 10 bases identical to TRBD2. The CDR3, as DNA: TGTGCCAGCAGGAAAGGACTAGCGGTAGATCTGGATACGCAGTATTTT. Translated: CASRKGLAVDLDTQYF.